The 27 T cell receptor beta chains below come from one sample, sequenced in a study of T cells in Graves' hyperthyroidism and ophthalmopathy. Amplified regions were TCR beta CDR3 sequences from RNA transcripts. HTBI primers were the set used in a first-round RT-PCR of the TCR CDR3. TCRdb fed the multiplex PCR reads into MiXCR, producing one record per CDR3 protein. The table has about 420,000 distinct CDR3 sequences, approximately 15% seen once; the top ten hold roughly 7.4%. Sequenced material: blood. Source of these receptors: a young woman with Graves' hyperthyroidism.

This clonotype was found once. One base away lies a much larger clone, so this may be a sequencing read error. This chain links TRBV13 with TRBJ1-4; 8 nucleotides line up with TRBD1. In germline, CDR1 is PRHDT, CDR2 FYEKMQ (reference sequence). The CDR3 is 16 residues long. For the CDR3, the DNA is TGTGCCAGCAGCTCCCGGACAGGGACAACTAATGATAAACTGTTTTTT. This codes for CASSSRTGTTNDKLFF.

This clonotype has more than one count but fewer than ten. The V call is TRBV30, the J call TRBJ2-7, with D possibly TRBD1 on 6 matching bases. This CDR3 is built from 15 residues. Germline lookup yields CDR1 GTSNPN and CDR2 SVGIG (reference sequence). Deletions cut 5 bases from V and 4 bases from J, with 21 bases between. The CDR3 is CAWGLRGPVTYEQYF. As DNA, the CDR3 is TGTGCCTGGGGCCTCAGGGGACCCGTAACTTACGAGCAGTACTTC.

The table lists this clonotype with a few counts. The genes are TRBV2 and TRBJ1-2; D gene uncertain. This CDR3 is built from 11 residues. Germline V gene lookup returns CDR1 SNHLY and CDR2 FYNNEI. The V gene lost 7 bases and the J gene lost 3 bases, with 6 bases spanning the gap. The CDR3 DNA follows: TGTGCCAGCAACAGATACTATGGCTACACCTTC. Protein sequence: CASNRYYGYTF.

This clonotype was detected a few times. The CDR3 does not close with the conserved phenylalanine or tryptophan, likely indicating a read error. V gene TRBV19 combines with J gene TRBJ2-1; D call uncertain. The germline V gene encodes CDR1 LNHDA and CDR2 SQIVND (reference sequence). V was shortened by 3 bases and J by 0 bases, with 9 bases between the two germline ends. This CDR3 spans 15 amino acids. The DNA for the CDR3 is TGTGCCAGTAGTATGTTGGAGAGCTCCTACAATGAGCAGTTCCTC. Protein product: CASSMLESSYNEQFL.

This clonotype occurred many times. The chain couples TRBV7-9 to TRBJ2-1; D not resolved. Trimming removed 5 bases at V and 12 bases at J, with 17 bases between. Germline-derived CDR1 and CDR2 are SEHNR and FQNEAQ (reference sequence). CDR3 length: 13 amino acids. As DNA, the CDR3 is TGTGCCAGCAGCAAAAAGACTCCCACGGGGCAGTTCTTC. As protein: CASSKKTPTGQFF.

V is TRBV9 and J is TRBJ2-1; TRBD1 might be the D (6 bases). Germline V gene data show CDR1 as SGDLS and CDR2 as YYNGEE. V lost 3 bases and J 8 bases, leaving 24 bases between the germline ends. This CDR3 is 17 amino acids long. The CDR3 DNA reads as TGTGCCAGCAGCGCAAATAAACAGGGCCCGGGCGTTGATGAGCAGTTCTTC. Its protein product is CASSANKQGPGVDEQFF.

There are many counts of this clonotype. The CDR3 region is CASRLTDRGLYF. Written as DNA, the CDR3 is TGTGCCAGCAGGCTTACCGACAGGGGATTGTACTTC. The genes are TRBV28 and TRBJ2-5, with 8 bases aligning to TRBD1. The CDR3 is made up of 12 amino acids. Germline V lookup: CDR1 MDHEN, CDR2 SYDVKM. Trimming removed 6 bases from V and 13 bases from J; junction bases left unmatched: 10.

This clonotype was seen only once. The chain employs TRBV11-2 and TRBJ1-1, with a possible D match to TRBD1 (6 bases). There are 12 residues in the CDR3. CDR1 is SGHAT, CDR2 FQNNGV, per germline. Trimming shortened V by 5 bases and J by 8 bases, and 12 bases separated the two germline ends. CDR3 sequence reads: CASSRDRLEAFF. Here the CDR3 DNA reads TGTGCCAGCAGCCGAGACAGGTTAGAAGCTTTCTTT.

In its sample, this clonotype was seen many times. The rearrangement links TRBV11-3 to TRBJ2-7; D is ambiguous. Germline values: CDR1 SGHNT, CDR2 YENEEA. V was clipped by 0 bases and J by 2 bases, with 17 bases between them. The CDR3 consists of 17 residues. This CDR3 reads CASSLDGTTLGAYEQYF. CDR3 DNA sequence: TGTGCCAGCAGCTTAGATGGAACTACCCTCGGAGCCTACGAGCAGTACTTC.

This clonotype was detected many times. The chain recombines TRBV4-1 with TRBJ2-3; D not certain. Trimming removed 0 bases at V and 10 bases at J, with 11 bases between. Germline CDR1 and CDR2: MGHRA and YSYEKL. The CDR3 runs 13 residues. CDR3 sequence (DNA): TGCGCCAGCAGCCAAGATTGGGCTAGGCCGCAGTATTTT. This encodes CASSQDWARPQYF.

This clonotype was found many times. The V and J genes are TRBV5-1 and TRBJ2-7; 9 nucleotides align to TRBD2. The CDR3 is 14 amino acids. CDR1 is SGHRS, CDR2 YFSETQ, per germline. V lost 0 bases, J lost 5 bases, and 3 bases stayed unmatched. The CDR3 sequence: CASSLDRGRDEQYF. As DNA, the CDR3 is TGCGCCAGCAGCTTGGATCGCGGGAGGGACGAGCAGTACTTC.

In its sample, this clonotype was seen many times. The chain has TRBV12-3 or TRBV12-4 and TRBJ1-1; D is possibly TRBD1 (5 bases). V was cut by 5 bases and J by 8 bases, with 12 bases left in between. This CDR3 is built from 12 residues. CDR3 bases: TGTGCCAGCAGTACCGGGGCTGGGGAAGCTTTCTTT. It codes for CASSTGAGEAFF.

This chain uses TRBV13 with TRBJ1-2; 8 bases fit TRBD1. CDR1 and CDR2 (germline): PRHDT, FYEKMQ (reference sequence). The length of the CDR3 is 13 residues. Unmatched junction bases numbered 6, after V lost 5 bases and J lost 7 bases. For the CDR3, the DNA is TGTGCCAGCAGCCCACAGGGGGTGGGTGGCTACACCTTC. Translation gives CASSPQGVGGYTF.

This clonotype was seen repeatedly, ten times or more. The chain couples TRBV19 to TRBJ1-1, with TRBD1 identical over 7 bases. Trimming took 4 bases from V and 7 from J; bases not matched to a gene: 9. The CDR3 spans 14 residues. Germline CDR1 is LNHDA and CDR2 is SQIVND (reference sequence). CDR3 sequence: CASSTPGTVIEAFF. DNA of the CDR3: TGTGCCAGTAGTACGCCCGGGACAGTAATTGAAGCTTTCTTT.

The chain combines TRBV2 with TRBJ2-2; 7 bases agree with TRBD2. The CDR3 is made up of 16 amino acids. Germline CDR1 is SNHLY and CDR2 is FYNNEI. The J segment lost 0 bases and the V segment lost 7 bases, leaving 8 bases of the junction unmatched. The CDR3 region is CASIYRAGPNTGELFF. CDR3 in DNA: TGTGCCAGCATATACCGAGCGGGACCGAACACCGGGGAGCTGTTTTTT.

This clonotype was detected many times. The chain couples TRBV20-1 to TRBJ2-3, with 7 bases fitting TRBD1. The V segment lost 6 bases and the J segment 0 bases; nucleotides outside the gene matches: 3. This CDR3 is 13 amino acids long. CDR1 is DFQATT and CDR2 is SNEGSKA in the germline V gene (reference sequence). The CDR3 sequence is CSARTGSTDTQYF. CDR3 in DNA: TGCAGTGCCCGGACAGGTAGCACAGATACGCAGTATTTT.

This clonotype appeared many times. The chain couples TRBV6-6 to TRBJ2-7; 9 bases match TRBD1. The CDR3 extends over 14 amino acids. V shed 0 bases, J shed 3 bases, and the junction held 0 bases outside the gene matches. Per the germline V gene, CDR1 is MNHNY and CDR2 is SVGAGI (reference sequence). The CDR3 protein is CASSYSGQGYEQYF. Here the CDR3 DNA reads TGTGCCAGCAGTTACTCGGGACAGGGCTACGAGCAGTACTTC.

At least ten counts were recorded for this clonotype. The rearrangement joins TRBV12-3 or TRBV12-4 to TRBJ1-5; 7 nucleotides align to TRBD1. Trimming at V came to 5 bases and at J to 2 bases, leaving 6 bases not matched to a gene. The CDR3 runs to 15 residues. For the CDR3, the DNA is TGTGCCAGCAGTCACGAGGGGGCACGCAATCAGCCCCAGCATTTT. Translating gives CASSHEGARNQPQHF.

The rearrangement uses TRBV5-5 and TRBJ2-7; 9 positions agree with TRBD2. Germline assignment: CDR1 SGHKS and CDR2 YYEKEE (reference sequence). Unmatched junction bases numbered 3, after V lost 5 bases and J lost 6 bases. The CDR3 covers 12 residues. CDR3 residues: CASRAGGVEQYF. DNA of the CDR3: TGTGCCAGCAGGGCGGGGGGGGTCGAGCAGTACTTC.

This clonotype has ten or more counts. This chain joins TRBV6-5 and TRBJ2-3, with D possibly matching TRBD2 (6 bases). V dropped 2 bases and J dropped 8 bases, with 17 bases sitting between them. CDR3 length: 15 residues. Germline V gene lookup returns CDR1 MNHEY and CDR2 SVGAGI. The CDR3 loop is CASSYNRGSRGTQYF. The CDR3 bases are TGTGCCAGCAGTTACAACCGGGGGAGTAGGGGTACGCAGTATTTT.

This clonotype was recorded at least ten times. This chain joins TRBV12-3 or TRBV12-4 and TRBJ2-5, with TRBD2 identical over 8 bases. J was trimmed by 5 bases and V by 6 bases; bases with no gene match: 11. The CDR3 runs 15 residues. This CDR3 reads CASRPGTGGLETQYF. The CDR3 region has the DNA TGTGCCAGCAGGCCGGGGACGGGGGGGCTTGAGACCCAGTACTTC.

At least ten counts were recorded for this clonotype. J is TRBJ2-7 and V is TRBV3-1; D is perhaps TRBD2 (6 bases). The germline V gene has CDR1 LGHDT and CDR2 YNNKEL (reference sequence). The ends were cut back, 1 base at V and 5 bases at J, with 9 bases in the middle. The CDR3 runs 13 residues. For the CDR3, the DNA is TGTGCCAGCAGCCAAGGACTAGTCAACGAGCAGTACTTC. It is translated as CASSQGLVNEQYF.

This clonotype has a handful of counts. The chain joins TRBV19 to TRBJ2-7, with 7 positions matching TRBD1. V shed 3 bases and J 3 bases; nucleotides not matched to a gene: 5. CDR3 length: 14 amino acids. CDR1 is LNHDA and CDR2 is SQIVND in the germline V gene (reference sequence). The CDR3 region has the DNA TGTGCCAGTAGTATGCTGGGACAGATCTACGAGCAGTACTTC. Translation: CASSMLGQIYEQYF.

Ten or more counts support this clonotype. The genes are TRBV20-1 and TRBJ2-7; D remains ambiguous. Germline assignment: CDR1 DFQATT and CDR2 SNEGSKA (reference sequence). This CDR3 is 15 amino acids long. The germline V and J ends were trimmed by 0 bases and 2 bases, with 14 bases remaining between them. This CDR3 is CSARDGTQAPYEQYF. Here the CDR3 DNA reads TGCAGTGCTAGAGATGGAACGCAGGCCCCCTACGAGCAGTACTTC.

The table lists this clonotype with many counts. The CDR3 here is CSAREVLGTGETQYF. The CDR3 DNA is TGCAGTGCTAGAGAGGTGCTGGGGACGGGAGAGACCCAGTACTTC. V gene TRBV20-1 combines with J gene TRBJ2-5; either TRBD1 or TRBD2 may fit D (5 bases each). CDR1 is DFQATT and CDR2 is SNEGSKA in the germline V gene (reference sequence). Trimming cost V 0 bases and J 4 bases, with 15 bases left between them. This CDR3 contains 15 residues.

In this sample, this clonotype turned up many times. J is TRBJ2-7 and V is TRBV29-1; TRBD2 might be the D (5 bases). V gave up 5 bases and J gave up 6 bases, with 14 bases separating them. The CDR3 extends over 12 amino acids. The V gene's germline CDR1 is SQVTM and CDR2 ANQGSEA. CDR3 in amino acids: CSVPGPAGEQYF. For the CDR3, the DNA is TGCAGCGTTCCGGGCCCGGCGGGCGAGCAGTACTTC.

The sample holds many counts of this clonotype. The rearrangement joins TRBV27 to TRBJ2-1; D is possibly TRBD2 (6 bases). The V gene lost 8 bases and the J gene lost 6 bases, with 17 bases spanning the gap. The CDR3 has 14 residues. Per germline, CDR1 MNHEY and CDR2 SMNVEV (reference sequence). The CDR3 sequence: CASFHPGGGNEQFF. The DNA of the CDR3 is TGTGCCAGCTTCCACCCCGGGGGAGGCAATGAGCAGTTCTTC.